These 5 T cell receptor beta chains were sequenced from one sample in a study of blood T cell repertoires in COVID-19. Using immunoSEQ multiplex PCR, the repertoire was profiled, and TCRdb retains in-frame clones only, with some absent. Of 200,000 to 300,000 clones in the sample, roughly 86% were seen once. The sequenced sample was peripheral blood. The receptors shown here come from a woman aged 50 to 60 with acute or convalescent COVID-19.

The chain uses TRBV30 and TRBJ2-6; TRBD1 aligns across 10 bases. CDR1 GTSNPN and CDR2 SVGIG come from the germline V gene (reference sequence). The CDR3 extends over 17 amino acids. The junction had 8 bases not matched to a gene; V was cut back by 4 bases and J by 2 bases. This CDR3 reads CAWTTGTGVTGANVLTF. Here the CDR3 DNA reads TGTGCCTGGACCACTGGGACAGGGGTCACTGGGGCCAACGTCCTGACTTTC.

The V and J genes are TRBV3-1 (or the pseudogene TRBV3-2) and TRBJ1-1; D not resolved. V was pared by 0 bases and J by 10 bases, with 12 bases between. From germline, CDR1 is LGHDT and CDR2 YNNKEL (reference sequence). CDR3 length equals 13 residues. CDR3 in amino acids: CASSQDPYTGAFF. Written as DNA, the CDR3 is TGTGCCAGCAGCCAAGACCCATACACGGGAGCTTTCTTT.

The CDR3 reads CASSFGQNNQPQHF. For the CDR3, the DNA is TGTGCCAGCAGTTTTGGACAGAACAATCAGCCCCAGCATTTT. This chain links TRBV28 with TRBJ1-5; D might be TRBD1 (6 bases). Germline CDR1 is MDHEN and CDR2 is SYDVKM. This CDR3 spans 14 amino acids. V lost 3 bases to trimming and J lost 3 bases, with 9 bases between them.

V and J are TRBV7-9 and TRBJ1-1, with 8 bases that match TRBD1. J lost 12 bases, V lost 2 bases, and 8 bases had no gene match. The length of the CDR3 is 13 residues. Germline V gene data show CDR1 as SEHNR and CDR2 as FQNEAQ (reference sequence). The CDR3 protein is CASSLQGAYLTFF. DNA for the CDR3: TGTGCCAGCAGCTTACAGGGGGCGTATCTGACTTTCTTT. Looking up the rest from reference TRBV7-9 and TRBJ1-1 gives the full variable domain: DTGVSQNPRHKITKRGQNVTFRCDPISEHNRLYWYRQTLGQGPEFLTYFQNEAQLEKSRLLSDRFSAERPKGSFSTLEIQRTEQGDSAMYLCASSLQGAYLTFFGQGTRLTVV.

A few counts support this clone. The rearrangement uses TRBV23-1 and TRBJ2-2; 9 nucleotides agree with TRBD1. TRBV23-1 is an open reading frame whose function is uncertain. V lost 2 bases to trimming and J lost 4 bases; unmatched junction nucleotides: 5. This CDR3 comprises 16 residues. This CDR3 is CASSQEGTGCTGELFF. In DNA form, the CDR3 reads TGCGCCAGCAGTCAAGAAGGGACAGGGTGCACCGGGGAGCTGTTTTTT.